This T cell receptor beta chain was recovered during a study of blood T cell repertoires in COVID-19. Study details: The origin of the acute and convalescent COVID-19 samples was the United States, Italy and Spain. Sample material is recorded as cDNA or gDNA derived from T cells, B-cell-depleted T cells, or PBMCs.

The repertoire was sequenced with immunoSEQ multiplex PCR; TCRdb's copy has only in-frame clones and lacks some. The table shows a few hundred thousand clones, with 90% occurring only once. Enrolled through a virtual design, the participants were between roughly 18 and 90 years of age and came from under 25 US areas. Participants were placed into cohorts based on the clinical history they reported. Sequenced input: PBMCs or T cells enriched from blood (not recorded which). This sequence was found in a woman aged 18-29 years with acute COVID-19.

This chain's CDR3 is CASSEGGTDTQYF. The CDR3 DNA reads TGTGCCAGCAGTGAAGGAGGAACAGATACGCAGTATTTT. J is TRBJ2-3 and V is TRBV2; no definite D call. The CDR3 length is 13 residues. V was cut by 1 base and J by 3 bases, with 5 bases left in between. Germline lookup yields CDR1 SNHLY and CDR2 FYNNEI.